These 11 T cell receptor beta chains were sequenced from one sample in a study of blood T cells in healthy people across ages. For the second PCR, which ran for 7 to 11 cycles, a sample-barcoded 5' primer and a J-beta primer mix were used. One entry per CDR3 protein, called by TCRdb with MiXCR from the 5' RACE reads. The sample includes around 1.5 million distinct CDR3 sequences, roughly 64% seen only once; the top ten take 6.5% to 8.5%. What was sequenced was blood. The source of these receptors is a man between 18 and 29 years old in good health.

The rearrangement uses TRBV14 and TRBJ1-4; TRBD1 might be the D (6 bases). CDR3 length equals 12 residues. Germline V lookup: CDR1 SGHDN, CDR2 FVKESK. The V gene lost 5 bases and the J gene lost 13 bases, with 14 bases spanning the gap. The CDR3 DNA is TGTGCCAGCAGCTTCTACGGGGGGCGACTGTTTTTT. It yields the protein CASSFYGGRLFF.

The rearrangement links TRBV20-1 to TRBJ1-6; D uncertain. Germline V gene sequence: CDR1 DFQATT, CDR2 SNEGSKA (reference sequence). The CDR3 is made up of 13 amino acids. The V end lost 0 bases, the J end lost 6 bases, and 6 bases lay between the germline ends. This CDR3 is CSARDQRNSPLHF. The CDR3 bases are TGCAGTGCTAGAGATCAGCGTAATTCACCCCTCCACTTT.

The chain's CDR3 is CASSLSGEGEQFF. The CDR3 region has the DNA TGCGCCAGCAGCTTGTCCGGGGAGGGTGAGCAGTTCTTC. The chain is built from TRBV5-1 and TRBJ2-1; 7 bases map to TRBD2. Germline-derived CDR1 and CDR2 are SGHRS and YFSETQ. CDR3 length: 13 amino acids. V was clipped by 1 base and J by 9 bases; unmatched bases: 4.

V and J are TRBV6-4 and TRBJ1-2; 8 bases are shared with TRBD1. This CDR3 region has 14 residues. Germline V CDR1 and CDR2: MRHNA, SNTAGT. Trimming took 6 bases from V and 4 from J; bases not matched to a gene: 7. The CDR3 loop reads CASSPTGEFYGYTF. CDR3 coding DNA: TGTGCCAGCAGCCCGACAGGGGAGTTCTATGGCTACACCTTC.

The chain is built from TRBV4-2 and TRBJ2-3; the D is unclear. Looked up from germline, CDR1 is LGHNA and CDR2 is YNFKEQ. The CDR3 covers 13 residues. Trimming stripped 2 bases from V and 2 bases from J, with 5 bases between. The CDR3 spells CASSQTFTDTQYF. CDR3 DNA sequence: TGTGCCAGCAGCCAAACTTTCACAGATACGCAGTATTTT.

Remarks on this clonotype: Mismatch with germline at one junction end may stem from a read error. The chain couples TRBV5-6 to TRBJ2-1; D not resolved. Germline-derived CDR1 and CDR2 are SGHDT and YYEEEE. CDR3 size: 11 residues. CDR3 region: CASSLGNGQFF. The CDR3 DNA sequence: TGTGCCAGCAGCTTGGGGAATGGGCAGTTCTTC.

The chain couples TRBV20-1 to TRBJ2-3; 13 bases map to TRBD2. The CDR3 runs 17 residues. The germline CDR1 and CDR2 sequences are DFQATT and SNEGSKA (reference sequence). J gave up 1 base and V 5 bases, and 9 bases lay outside the gene matches. The CDR3 reads CSALPGLAGLRTDTQYF. DNA of the CDR3: TGCAGTGCTCTCCCGGGACTAGCGGGATTACGCACAGATACGCAGTATTTT.

J is TRBJ2-1 and V is TRBV11-2; D uncertain. V was clipped by 1 base and J by 9 bases, with 10 bases between them. Germline lookup yields CDR1 SGHAT and CDR2 FQNNGV. The length of the CDR3 is 13 residues. In DNA form, the CDR3 reads TGTGCCAGCAGCTTAGTCGCTTGGAGTGAGCAGTTCTTC. As protein: CASSLVAWSEQFF.

This clonotype showed up just once. This chain links TRBV7-9 with TRBJ2-7, with 8 positions matching TRBD2. The V gene's germline CDR1 is SEHNR and CDR2 FQNEAQ (reference sequence). V lost 4 bases and J lost 0; bases outside the gene matches: 5. This CDR3 comprises 15 residues. CDR3 DNA: TGTGCCAGCAGCTCAGCGGGGGCCAGCTCCTACGAGCAGTACTTC. As protein: CASSSAGASSYEQYF.

The chain uses TRBV18 and TRBJ1-4; D uncertain. The V end lost 2 bases, the J end lost 3 bases, and 7 bases lay between the germline ends. CDR1 and CDR2 (germline): KGHSH, LQKENI. CDR3 length: 14 amino acids. For the CDR3, the DNA is TGTGCCAGCTCACCAGTCCAGGCTAATGAAAAACTGTTTTTT. This gives the protein CASSPVQANEKLFF.

The V call is TRBV6-1, the J call TRBJ2-1; TRBD1 matches at 7 bases. The CDR3 totals 15 residues. Germline loops: CDR1 MNHNS, CDR2 SASEGT. Trimming took 6 bases from V and 5 from J; bases not matched to a gene: 10. As DNA, the CDR3 is TGTGCCAGCAGACCAACAGGGGTCCACAACAATGAGCAGTTCTTC. This gives the protein CASRPTGVHNNEQFF.